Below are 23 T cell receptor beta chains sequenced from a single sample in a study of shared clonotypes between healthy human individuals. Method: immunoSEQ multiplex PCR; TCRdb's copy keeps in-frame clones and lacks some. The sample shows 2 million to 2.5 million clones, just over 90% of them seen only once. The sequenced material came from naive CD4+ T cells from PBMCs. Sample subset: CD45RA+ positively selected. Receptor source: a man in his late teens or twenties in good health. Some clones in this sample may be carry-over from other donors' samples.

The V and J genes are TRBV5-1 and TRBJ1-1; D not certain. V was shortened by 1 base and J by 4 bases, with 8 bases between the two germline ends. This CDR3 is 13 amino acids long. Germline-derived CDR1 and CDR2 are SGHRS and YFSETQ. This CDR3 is CASSLPRGTEAFF. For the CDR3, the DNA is TGCGCCAGCAGCTTGCCCAGAGGCACTGAAGCTTTCTTT.

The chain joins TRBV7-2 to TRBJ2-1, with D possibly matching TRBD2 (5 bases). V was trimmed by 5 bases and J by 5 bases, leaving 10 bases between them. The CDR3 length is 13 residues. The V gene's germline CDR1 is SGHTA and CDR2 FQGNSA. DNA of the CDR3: TGTGCCAGCAGCAGGCGGGTAAACAATGAGCAGTTCTTC. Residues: CASSRRVNNEQFF.

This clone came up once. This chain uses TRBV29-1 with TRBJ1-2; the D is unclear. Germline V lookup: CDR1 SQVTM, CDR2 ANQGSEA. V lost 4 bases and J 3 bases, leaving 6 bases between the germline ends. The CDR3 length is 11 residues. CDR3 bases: TGCAGCGTTGGAATGGACTATGGCTACACCTTC. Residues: CSVGMDYGYTF.

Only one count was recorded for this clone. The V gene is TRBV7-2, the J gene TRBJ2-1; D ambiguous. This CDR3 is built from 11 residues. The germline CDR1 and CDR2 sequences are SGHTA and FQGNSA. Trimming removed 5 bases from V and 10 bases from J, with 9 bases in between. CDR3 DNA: TGTGCCAGCAGCGCTATGTGGGAGCAGTTCTTC. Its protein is CASSAMWEQFF.

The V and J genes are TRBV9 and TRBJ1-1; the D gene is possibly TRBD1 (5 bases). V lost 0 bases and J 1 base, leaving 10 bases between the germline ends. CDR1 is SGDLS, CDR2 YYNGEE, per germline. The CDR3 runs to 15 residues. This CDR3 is CASSVGGGTNTEAFF. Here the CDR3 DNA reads TGTGCCAGCAGCGTAGGAGGAGGGACGAACACTGAAGCTTTCTTT.

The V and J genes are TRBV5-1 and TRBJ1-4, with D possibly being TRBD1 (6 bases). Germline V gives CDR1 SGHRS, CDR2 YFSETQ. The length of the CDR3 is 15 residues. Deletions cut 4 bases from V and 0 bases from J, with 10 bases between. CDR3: CASSPTGPTNEKLFF. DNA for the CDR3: TGCGCCAGCAGCCCTACAGGGCCAACTAATGAAAAACTGTTTTTT.

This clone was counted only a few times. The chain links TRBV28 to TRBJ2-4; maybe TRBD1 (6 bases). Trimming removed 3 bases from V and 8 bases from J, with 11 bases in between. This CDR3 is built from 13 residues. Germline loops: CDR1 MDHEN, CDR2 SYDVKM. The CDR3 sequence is CASSFSGADIQYF. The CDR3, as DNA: TGTGCCAGCAGTTTCTCAGGGGCGGACATTCAGTACTTC. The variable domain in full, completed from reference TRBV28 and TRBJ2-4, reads DVKVTQSSRYLVKRTGEKVFLECVQDMDHENMFWYRQDPGLGLRLIYFSYDVKMKEKGDIPEGYSVSREKKERFSLILESASTNQTSMYLCASSFSGADIQYFGAGTRLSVL.

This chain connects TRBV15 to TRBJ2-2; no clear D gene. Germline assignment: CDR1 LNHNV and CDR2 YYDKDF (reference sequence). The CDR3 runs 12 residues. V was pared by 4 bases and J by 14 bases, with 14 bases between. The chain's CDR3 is CATSTRNQFLFF. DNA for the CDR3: TGTGCCACCAGCACGCGTAACCAGTTCCTGTTTTTT. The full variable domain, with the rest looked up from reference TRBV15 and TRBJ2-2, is DAMVIQNPRYQVTQFGKPVTLSCSQTLNHNVMYWYQQKSSQAPKLLFHYYDKDFNNEADTPDNFQSRRPNTSFCFLDIRSPGLGDTAMYLCATSTRNQFLFFGEGSRLTVL.

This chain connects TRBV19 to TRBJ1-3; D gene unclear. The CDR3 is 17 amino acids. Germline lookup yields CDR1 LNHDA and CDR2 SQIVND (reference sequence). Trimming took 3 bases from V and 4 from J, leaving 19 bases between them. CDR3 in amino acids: CASSIPGIPLGGNTIYF. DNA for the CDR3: TGTGCCAGTAGTATCCCCGGGATCCCGCTTGGGGGAAACACCATATATTTT.

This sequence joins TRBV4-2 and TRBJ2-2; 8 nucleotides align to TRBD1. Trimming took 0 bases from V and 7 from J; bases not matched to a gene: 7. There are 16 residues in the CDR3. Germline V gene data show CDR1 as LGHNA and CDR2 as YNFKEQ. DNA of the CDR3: TGTGCCAGCAGCCAAGACGCAGGGGGCTGGGGCGGGGAGCTGTTTTTT. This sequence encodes CASSQDAGGWGGELFF.

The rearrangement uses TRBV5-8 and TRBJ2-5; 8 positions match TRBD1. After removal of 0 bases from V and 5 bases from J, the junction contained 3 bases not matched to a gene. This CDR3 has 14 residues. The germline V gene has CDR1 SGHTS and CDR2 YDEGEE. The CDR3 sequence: CASSLGTGQETQYF. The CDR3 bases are TGTGCCAGCAGCTTGGGGACAGGGCAGGAGACCCAGTACTTC.

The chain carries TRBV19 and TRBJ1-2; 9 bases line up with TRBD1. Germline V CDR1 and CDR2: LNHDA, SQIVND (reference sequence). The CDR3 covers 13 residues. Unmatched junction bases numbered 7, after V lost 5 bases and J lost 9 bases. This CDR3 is CASSPGQGVRYTF. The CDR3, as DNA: TGTGCCAGTAGTCCGGGACAGGGTGTGCGCTACACCTTC.

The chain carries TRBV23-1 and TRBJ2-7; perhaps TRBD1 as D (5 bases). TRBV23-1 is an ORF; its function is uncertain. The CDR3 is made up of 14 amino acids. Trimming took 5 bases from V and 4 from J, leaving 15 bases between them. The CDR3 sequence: CASSRQRRCYEQYF. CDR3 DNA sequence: TGCGCCAGCAGTAGACAGCGAAGATGTTACGAGCAGTACTTC.

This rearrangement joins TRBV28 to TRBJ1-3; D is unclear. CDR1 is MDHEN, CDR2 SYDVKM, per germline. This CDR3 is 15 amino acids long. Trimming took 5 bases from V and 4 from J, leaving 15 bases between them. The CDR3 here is CASSLRRRGGNTIYF. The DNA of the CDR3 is TGTGCCAGCAGTCTGCGCCGACGCGGCGGAAACACCATATATTTT.

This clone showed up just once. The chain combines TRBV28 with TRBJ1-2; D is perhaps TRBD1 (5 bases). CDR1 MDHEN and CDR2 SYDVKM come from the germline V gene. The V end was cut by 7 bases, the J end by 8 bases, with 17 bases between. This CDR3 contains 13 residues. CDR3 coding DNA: TGTGCCAGCACCCCGACAGCCCTCGGCGGCTACACCTTC. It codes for CASTPTALGGYTF.

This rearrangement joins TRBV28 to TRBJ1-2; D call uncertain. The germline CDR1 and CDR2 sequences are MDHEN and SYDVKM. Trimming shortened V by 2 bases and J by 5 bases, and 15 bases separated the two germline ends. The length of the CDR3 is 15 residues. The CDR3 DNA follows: TGTGCCAGCAGTTTAATCTCGTTCTCGGATTATGGCTACACCTTC. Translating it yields CASSLISFSDYGYTF.

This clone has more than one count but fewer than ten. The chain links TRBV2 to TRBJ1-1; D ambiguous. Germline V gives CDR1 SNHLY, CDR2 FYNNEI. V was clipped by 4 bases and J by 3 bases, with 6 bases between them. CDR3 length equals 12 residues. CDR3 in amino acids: CASSVGHTEAFF. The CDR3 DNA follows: TGTGCCAGCAGTGTTGGGCACACTGAAGCTTTCTTT. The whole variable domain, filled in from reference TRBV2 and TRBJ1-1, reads EPEVTQTPSHQVTQMGQEVILRCVPISNHLYFYWYRQILGQKVEFLVSFYNNEISEKSEIFDDQFSVERPDGSNFTLKIRSTKLEDSAMYFCASSVGHTEAFFGQGTRLTVV.

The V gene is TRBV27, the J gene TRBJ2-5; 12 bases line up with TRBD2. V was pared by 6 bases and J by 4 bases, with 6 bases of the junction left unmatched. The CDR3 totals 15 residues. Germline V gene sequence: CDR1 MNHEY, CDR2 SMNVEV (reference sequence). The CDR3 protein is CASSEPGLAGETQYF. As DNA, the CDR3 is TGTGCCAGCAGCGAACCGGGACTAGCGGGAGAGACCCAGTACTTC.

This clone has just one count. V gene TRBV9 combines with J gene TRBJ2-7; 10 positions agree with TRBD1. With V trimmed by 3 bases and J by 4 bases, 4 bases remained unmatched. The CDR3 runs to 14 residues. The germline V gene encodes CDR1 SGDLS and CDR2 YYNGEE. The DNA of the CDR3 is TGTGCCAGCAGCGCTGGACAGGGGGAATACGAGCAGTACTTC. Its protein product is CASSAGQGEYEQYF.

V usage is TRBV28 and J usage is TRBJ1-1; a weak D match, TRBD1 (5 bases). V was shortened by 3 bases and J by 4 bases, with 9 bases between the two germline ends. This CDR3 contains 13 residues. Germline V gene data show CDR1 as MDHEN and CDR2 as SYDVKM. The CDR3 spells CASSLGLITEAFF. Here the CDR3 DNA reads TGTGCCAGCAGTTTGGGACTCATCACTGAAGCTTTCTTT.

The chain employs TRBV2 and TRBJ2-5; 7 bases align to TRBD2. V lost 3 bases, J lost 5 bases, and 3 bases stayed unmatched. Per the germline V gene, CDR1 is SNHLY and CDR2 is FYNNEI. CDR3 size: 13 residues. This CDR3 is CASSDTGGETQYF. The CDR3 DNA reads TGTGCCAGCAGTGATACGGGAGGTGAGACCCAGTACTTC.

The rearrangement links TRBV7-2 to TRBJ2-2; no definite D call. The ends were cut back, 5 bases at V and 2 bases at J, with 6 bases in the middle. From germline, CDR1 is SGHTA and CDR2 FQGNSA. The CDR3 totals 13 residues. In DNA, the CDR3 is TGTGCCAGCAGCGCACTAAACACCGGGGAGCTGTTTTTT. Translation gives CASSALNTGELFF.

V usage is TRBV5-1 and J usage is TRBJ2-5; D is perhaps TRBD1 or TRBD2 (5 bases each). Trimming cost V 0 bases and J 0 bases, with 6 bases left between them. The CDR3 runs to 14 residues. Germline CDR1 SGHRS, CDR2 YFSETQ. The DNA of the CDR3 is TGCGCCAGCAGCTTGGAGGGACACCAAGAGACCCAGTACTTC. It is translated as CASSLEGHQETQYF.